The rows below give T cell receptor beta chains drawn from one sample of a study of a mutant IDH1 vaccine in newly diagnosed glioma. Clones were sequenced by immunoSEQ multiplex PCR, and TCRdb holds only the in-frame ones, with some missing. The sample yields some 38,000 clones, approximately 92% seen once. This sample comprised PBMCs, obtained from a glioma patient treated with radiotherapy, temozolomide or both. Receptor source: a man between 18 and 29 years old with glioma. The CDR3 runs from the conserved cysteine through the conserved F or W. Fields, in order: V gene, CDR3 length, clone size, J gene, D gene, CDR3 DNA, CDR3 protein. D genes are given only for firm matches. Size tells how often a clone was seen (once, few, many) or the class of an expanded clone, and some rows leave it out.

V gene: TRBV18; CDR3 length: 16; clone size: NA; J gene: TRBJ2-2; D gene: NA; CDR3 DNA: TGTGCCAGCTCACCGTACGGGGACCCGAACACCGGGGAGCTGTTTTTT; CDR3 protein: CASSPYGDPNTGELFF
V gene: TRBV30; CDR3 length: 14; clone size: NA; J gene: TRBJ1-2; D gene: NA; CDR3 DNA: TGTGCCTGGAGTGTGGGGGGGGCTAACTATGGCTACACCTTC; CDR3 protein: CAWSVGGANYGYTF
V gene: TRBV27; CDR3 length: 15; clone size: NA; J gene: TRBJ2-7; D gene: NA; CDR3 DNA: TGTGCCAGCAGTCCGACCGGGTCTCAGGCCTACGAGCAGTACTTC; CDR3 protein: CASSPTGSQAYEQYF
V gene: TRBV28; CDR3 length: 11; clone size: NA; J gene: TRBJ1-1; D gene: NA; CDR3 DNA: TGTGCCAGCAGGGGAAACACTGAAGCTTTCTTT; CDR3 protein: CASRGNTEAFF
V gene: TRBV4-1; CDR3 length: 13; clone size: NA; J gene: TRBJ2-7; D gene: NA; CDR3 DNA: TGCGCCAGCAGCCAGGGGAGCTCCTACGAGCAGTACTTC; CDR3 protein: CASSQGSSYEQYF
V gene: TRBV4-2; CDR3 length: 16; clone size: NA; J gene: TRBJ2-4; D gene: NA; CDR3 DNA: TGTGCCAGCAGCCAAGTGTCTAGTGAAGCCAAAAACATTCAGTACTTC; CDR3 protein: CASSQVSSEAKNIQYF
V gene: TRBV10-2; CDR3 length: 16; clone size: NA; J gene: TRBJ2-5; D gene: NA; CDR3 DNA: TGCGCCAGCGGCGACCCCCGTGACAGCGCCCAAGAGACCCAGTACTTC; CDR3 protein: CASGDPRDSAQETQYF
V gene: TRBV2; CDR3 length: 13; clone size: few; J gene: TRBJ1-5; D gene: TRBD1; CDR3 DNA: TGTGCCAGTGGACAGGGCCCCAATCAGCCCCAGCATTTT; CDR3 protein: CASGQGPNQPQHF
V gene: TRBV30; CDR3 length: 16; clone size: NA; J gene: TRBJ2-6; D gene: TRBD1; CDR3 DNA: TGTGCCTGGAAAGGGACAGGTGGCTCTGGGGCCAACGTCCTGACTTTC; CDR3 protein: CAWKGTGGSGANVLTF
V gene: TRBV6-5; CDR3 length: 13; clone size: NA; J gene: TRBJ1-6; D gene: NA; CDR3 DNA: TGTGCCAGCAGTTACGAGCAAGGGTCACCCCTCCACTTT; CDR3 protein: CASSYEQGSPLHF
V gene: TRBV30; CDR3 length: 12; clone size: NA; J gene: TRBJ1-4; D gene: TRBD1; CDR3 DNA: TGTGCCTGGAGTGCGGACAGGGAAAAACTGTTTTTT; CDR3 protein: CAWSADREKLFF
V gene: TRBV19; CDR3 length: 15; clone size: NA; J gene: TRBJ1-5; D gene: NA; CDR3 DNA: TGTGCCAGTATCCCTGACTTGAGAAGCAATCAGCCCCAGCATTTT; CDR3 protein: CASIPDLRSNQPQHF
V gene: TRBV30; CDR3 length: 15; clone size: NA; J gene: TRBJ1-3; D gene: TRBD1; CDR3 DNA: TGTGCCTGCAGAGGACAGGGGAACTCTGGAAACACCATATATTTT; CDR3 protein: CACRGQGNSGNTIYF
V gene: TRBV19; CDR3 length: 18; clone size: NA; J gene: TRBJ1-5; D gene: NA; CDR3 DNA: TGTGCCAGTAGTCTCGGCTACGAGGGGATCTATCGGAATCAGCCCCAGCATTTT; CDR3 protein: CASSLGYEGIYRNQPQHF
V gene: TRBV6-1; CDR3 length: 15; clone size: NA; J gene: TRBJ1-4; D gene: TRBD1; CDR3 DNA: TGTGCCAGCAGTGGGGGGACAGAGGGAAGTGAAAAACTGTTTTTT; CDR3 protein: CASSGGTEGSEKLFF
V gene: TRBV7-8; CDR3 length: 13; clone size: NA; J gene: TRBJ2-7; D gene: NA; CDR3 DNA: TGTGCCAGCAGCCTAGGATGGGGATTCGAGCAGTACTTC; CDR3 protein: CASSLGWGFEQYF
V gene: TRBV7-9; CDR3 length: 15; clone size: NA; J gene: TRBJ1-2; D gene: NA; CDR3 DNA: TGTGCCACCCCGGCAGGCGCCCGAGCGGACTATGGCTACACCTTC; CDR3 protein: CATPAGARADYGYTF
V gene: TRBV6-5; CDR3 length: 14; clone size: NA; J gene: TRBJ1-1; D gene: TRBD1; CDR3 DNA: TGTGCCAGCAGTCCGGACAGGAGGCACACTGAAGCTTTCTTT; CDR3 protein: CASSPDRRHTEAFF
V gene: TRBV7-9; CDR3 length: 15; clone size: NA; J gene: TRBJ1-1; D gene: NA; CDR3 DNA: TGTGCCAGCAGCTTACAAGGGGCCCTGAACACTGAAGCTTTCTTT; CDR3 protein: CASSLQGALNTEAFF
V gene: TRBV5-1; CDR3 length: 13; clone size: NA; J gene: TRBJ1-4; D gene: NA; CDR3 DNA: TGCGCCAGCAGCTTACAGGGAAGGGAAAAACTGTTTTTT; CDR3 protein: CASSLQGREKLFF
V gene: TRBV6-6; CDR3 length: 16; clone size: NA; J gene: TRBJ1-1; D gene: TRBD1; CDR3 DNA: TGTGCCAGCAACATTATGGACCTAGGGGGCCTTGAAGAGGCTTTCTTT; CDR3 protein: CASNIMDLGGLEEAFF
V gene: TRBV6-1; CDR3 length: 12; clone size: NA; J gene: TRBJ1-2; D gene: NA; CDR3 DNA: TGTGCCAGTGGGATACAGGCCTATGGCTACACCTTC; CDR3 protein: CASGIQAYGYTF
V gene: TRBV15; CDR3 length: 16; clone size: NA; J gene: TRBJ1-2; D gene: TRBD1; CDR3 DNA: TGTGCCACCAGCAGAGATCAGGGGGGAAGAGTGGGGGGCTACACCTTC; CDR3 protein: CATSRDQGGRVGGYTF
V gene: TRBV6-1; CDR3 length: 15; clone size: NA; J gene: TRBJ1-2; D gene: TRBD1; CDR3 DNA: TGTCAAAGCAGAGGGGACAGGGCCTCTAACTATGGCTACACCTTC; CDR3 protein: CQSRGDRASNYGYTF
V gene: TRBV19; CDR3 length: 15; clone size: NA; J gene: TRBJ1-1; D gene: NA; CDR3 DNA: TGTGCCAGTAGTATTAACGCCAGGGGAAGAGATGAAGCTTTCTTT; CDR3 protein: CASSINARGRDEAFF
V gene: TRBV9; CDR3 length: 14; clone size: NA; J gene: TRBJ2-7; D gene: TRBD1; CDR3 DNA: TGTGCCAGCAGCGCCGGGACAGGACACTACGAGCAGTACTTC; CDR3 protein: CASSAGTGHYEQYF
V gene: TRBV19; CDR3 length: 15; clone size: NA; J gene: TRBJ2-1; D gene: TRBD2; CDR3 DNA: TGTGCCAGTAGTACCCGACTAGCAGCCCGCAATGAGCAGTTCTTC; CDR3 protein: CASSTRLAARNEQFF
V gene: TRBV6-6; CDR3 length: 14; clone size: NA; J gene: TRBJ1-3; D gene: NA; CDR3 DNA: TGTGCCAGCAGCTCTCAGGCGCCTGGAAACACCATATATTTT; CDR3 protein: CASSSQAPGNTIYF
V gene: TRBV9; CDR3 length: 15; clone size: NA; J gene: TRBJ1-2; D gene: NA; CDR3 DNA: TGTGCCAGCAGCGGGACCGCCGACGGGGGCTATGGCTACACCTTC; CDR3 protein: CASSGTADGGYGYTF
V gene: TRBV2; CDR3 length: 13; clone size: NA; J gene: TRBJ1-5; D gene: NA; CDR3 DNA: TGTGCCAGCAGTGAAGTTAGGGAACAGCCCCAGCATTTT; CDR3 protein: CASSEVREQPQHF
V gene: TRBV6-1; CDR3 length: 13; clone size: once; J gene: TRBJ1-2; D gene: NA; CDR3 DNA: TGTGCCAGCAGGTCTTACGACACGTATGGCTACACCTTC; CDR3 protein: CASRSYDTYGYTF
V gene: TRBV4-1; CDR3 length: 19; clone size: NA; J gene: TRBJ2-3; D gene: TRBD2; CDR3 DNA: TGCGCCAGCAGCCGGACTAGCGGGAGCCCGCCACAACGCACAGATACGCAGTATTTT; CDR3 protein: CASSRTSGSPPQRTDTQYF
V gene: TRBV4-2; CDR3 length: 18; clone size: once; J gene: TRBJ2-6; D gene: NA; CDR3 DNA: TGTGCCAGCAGCCAAGGTACGCGTGGGGAGTCTGGGGCCAACGTCCTGACTTTC; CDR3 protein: CASSQGTRGESGANVLTF
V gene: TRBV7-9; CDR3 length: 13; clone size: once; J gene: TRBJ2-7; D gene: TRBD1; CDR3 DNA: TGTGCCAGCAGCTGGACAGGGAGGAACGAGCAGTACTTC; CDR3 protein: CASSWTGRNEQYF
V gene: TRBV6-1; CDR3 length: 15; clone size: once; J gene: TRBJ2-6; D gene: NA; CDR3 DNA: TGTGCCAGCAGTCTCCAGAGCTCTGGGGCCAACGTCCTGACTTTC; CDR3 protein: CASSLQSSGANVLTF
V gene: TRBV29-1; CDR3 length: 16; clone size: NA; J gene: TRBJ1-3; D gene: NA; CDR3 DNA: TGCAGCGTTGCGGGGTTGACTGGGGTACCTGGAAACACCATATATTTT; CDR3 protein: CSVAGLTGVPGNTIYF
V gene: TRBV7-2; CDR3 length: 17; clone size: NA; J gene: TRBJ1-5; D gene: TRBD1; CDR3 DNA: TGTGCCAGCAGCCCGAGAAGGACAGGGGGATTGAATCAGCCCCAGCATTTT; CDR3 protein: CASSPRRTGGLNQPQHF
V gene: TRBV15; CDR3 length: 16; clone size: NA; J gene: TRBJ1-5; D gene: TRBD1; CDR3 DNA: TGTGCCACCAGCCCCTCGGGGACAGGGACAAACGAGCCCCAGCATTTT; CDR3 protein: CATSPSGTGTNEPQHF
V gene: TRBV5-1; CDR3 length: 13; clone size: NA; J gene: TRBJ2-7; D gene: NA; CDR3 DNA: TGCGCCAGCAGCTTATTGGACAGCTACGAGCAGTACTTC; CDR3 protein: CASSLLDSYEQYF
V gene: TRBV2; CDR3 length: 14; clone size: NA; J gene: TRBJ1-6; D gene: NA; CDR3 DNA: TGTGCCAGCAGTGATCTGGGGTGGAATTCACCCCTCCACTTT; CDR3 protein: CASSDLGWNSPLHF
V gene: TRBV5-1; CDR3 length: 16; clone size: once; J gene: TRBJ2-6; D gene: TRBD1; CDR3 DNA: TGCGCCAGCAGCCTGGGACAGGGGGTCGGGGCCAACGTCCTGACTTTC; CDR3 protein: CASSLGQGVGANVLTF
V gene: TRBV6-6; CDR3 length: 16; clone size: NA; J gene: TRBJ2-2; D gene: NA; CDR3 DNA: TGTGCCAGCAGTTCAAAGCGGAACGCGAACACCGGGGAGCTGTTTTTT; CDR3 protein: CASSSKRNANTGELFF
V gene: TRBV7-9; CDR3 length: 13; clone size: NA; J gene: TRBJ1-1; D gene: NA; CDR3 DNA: TGTGCCAGCAGCTTATCGGACTCGGACGAAGCTTTCTTT; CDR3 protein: CASSLSDSDEAFF
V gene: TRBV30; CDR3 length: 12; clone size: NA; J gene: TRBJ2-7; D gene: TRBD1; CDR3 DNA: TGTGCCTGGAGGGGACAGTCCTACGAGCAGTACTTC; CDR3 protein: CAWRGQSYEQYF
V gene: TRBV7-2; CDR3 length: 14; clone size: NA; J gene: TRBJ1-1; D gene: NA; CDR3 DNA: TGTGCCAGCAGCTCCGGACGATTGAACACTGAAGCTTTCTTT; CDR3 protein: CASSSGRLNTEAFF
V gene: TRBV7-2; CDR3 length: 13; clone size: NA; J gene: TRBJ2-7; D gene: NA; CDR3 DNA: TGTGCCAGCTCGAAGAGGGACACCTACGAGCAGTACTTC; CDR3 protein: CASSKRDTYEQYF
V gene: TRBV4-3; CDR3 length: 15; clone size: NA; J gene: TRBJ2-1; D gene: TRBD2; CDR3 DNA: TGCGCCAGCAGCCTGACCCCCGGGACTACCAATGAGCAGTTCTTC; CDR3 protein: CASSLTPGTTNEQFF
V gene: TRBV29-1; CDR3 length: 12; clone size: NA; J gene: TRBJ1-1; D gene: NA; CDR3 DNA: TGCAGCGTCAGGGGTCAGGACAGTACGGCTTTCTTT; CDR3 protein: CSVRGQDSTAFF
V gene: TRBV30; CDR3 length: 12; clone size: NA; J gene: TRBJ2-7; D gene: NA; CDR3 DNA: TGTGCCTGGGGGGAACAGGCCGACGAGCAGTACTTC; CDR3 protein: CAWGEQADEQYF
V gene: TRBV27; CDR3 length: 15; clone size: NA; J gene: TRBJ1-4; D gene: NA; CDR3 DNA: TGTGCCAGCAGTTTATCGGCGGTAGGAGGTGAAAAACTGTTTTTT; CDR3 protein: CASSLSAVGGEKLFF
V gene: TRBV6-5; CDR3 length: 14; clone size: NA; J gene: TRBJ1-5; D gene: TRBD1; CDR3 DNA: TGTGCCAGCAGTTACGGACAGGGGATTCAGCCCCAGCATTTT; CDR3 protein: CASSYGQGIQPQHF
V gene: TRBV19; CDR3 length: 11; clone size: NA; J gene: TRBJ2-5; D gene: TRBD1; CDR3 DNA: TGTGCCAGCACAGGGGGGGAGACCCAGTACTTC; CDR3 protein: CASTGGETQYF
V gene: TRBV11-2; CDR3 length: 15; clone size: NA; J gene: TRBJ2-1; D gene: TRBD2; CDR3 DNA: TGTGCCAGCAGCTTACAAGCGGGAGGGGCAAATGAGCAGTTCTTC; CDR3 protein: CASSLQAGGANEQFF
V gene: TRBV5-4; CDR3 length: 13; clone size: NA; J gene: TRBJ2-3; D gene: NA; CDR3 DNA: TGTGCCAGCAGCTTGTGGGGACCAGATACGCAGTATTTT; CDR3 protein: CASSLWGPDTQYF